This T cell receptor (beta chain) was captured by sequencing in a study of post-analysis software for immune sequencing data. Germline assignment: CDR1 MNHEY and CDR2 SVGAGI. V was clipped by 2 bases and J by 5 bases; unmatched bases: 8. The CDR3 is 16 residues long. Notes on the study in general: Patients had higher frequencies than controls of five TRBV segments, including TRBV5-6, TRBV5-1 and TRBV20-1.

Prepared libraries of TCR beta cDNA carried unique molecular identifiers. MiXCR, run by TCRdb on the PCR reads, gives a single entry per CDR3 protein. The top ten clones hold 10% to 12% of a sample with 600,000 to 700,000 distinct CDR3 sequences, about 60% of them seen once. Details on this clonotype: Antigen unknown.

The chain is built from TRBV6-5 and TRBJ2-1, with TRBD2 matching over 8 bases. Sequencing was carried out using blood. This sequence originates from a girl aged 2-10 years with multiple sclerosis. The CDR3 coding sequence is TGTGCCAGCAGTTACATCGGGGCCGGGAGGGACAATGAGCAGTTCTTC. It yields the protein CASSYIGAGRDNEQFF.